Reported below is one T cell receptor (beta chain). Its antigen is undetermined. Libraries were prepared by immunoSEQ multiplex PCR; TCRdb keeps only in-frame clonotypes and omits some of them. The repertoire holds 20,000 to 25,000 clones, with more than 95% as singletons. The CDR3 is 16 amino acids. The ends were cut back, 2 bases at V and 3 bases at J, with 17 bases in the middle. CDR1 and CDR2 (germline): GTSNPN, SVGIG (reference sequence). The data originate from a study of B cell selection in AIRE deficiency. CD4+CD127+ cells were sorted as the conventional CD4 T cells. Study outcomes and limitations: Healthy donors alone shared about a third of 3,500 to 4,000 Treg sequences; patients alone about 9.1%. Approximately 30% of healthy-donor shared Treg TCRbeta sequences appeared in patient Tconv cells.

Material for sequencing was conventional CD4+ T cells sorted from PBMCs. This clonotype originated in a human donor with AIRE deficiency. This rearrangement joins TRBV30 to TRBJ2-1; perhaps TRBD2 as D (6 bases). Here the CDR3 reads CAWSPRGSLNYNEQFF. CDR3 sequence (DNA): TGTGCCTGGAGTCCACGGGGGTCCCTAAACTACAATGAGCAGTTCTTC.